The 20 T cell receptor beta chains reported below all come from one sample, sequenced in a study of blood T cell repertoires in COVID-19. Clones were read by immunoSEQ multiplex PCR, and TCRdb kept only the in-frame ones, dropping some. The sample has over 120,000 clones; 75% to 85% are singletons. Sequencing input: peripheral blood. The receptors shown here come from an elderly woman with active or convalescent COVID-19.

This chain joins TRBV19 and TRBJ1-5; D may be TRBD1 (6 bases). V was shortened by 6 bases and J by 9 bases, with 12 bases between the two germline ends. CDR1 and CDR2 from the germline V gene are LNHDA and SQIVND (reference sequence). This CDR3 spans 12 amino acids. The CDR3 loop is CASRDSGRPQHF. The CDR3 nucleotides read TGTGCCAGTAGGGACAGTGGGAGGCCCCAGCATTTT.

V and J are TRBV3-1 (or the pseudogene TRBV3-2) and TRBJ2-1, with 8 bases aligning to TRBD2. The CDR3 covers 15 residues. In germline, CDR1 is LGHDT, CDR2 YNNKEL (reference sequence). Unmatched junction bases numbered 6, after V lost 2 bases and J lost 6 bases. The CDR3 DNA follows: TGTGCCAGCAGCCAAAGACTAGCGCGCGGCAATGAGCAGTTCTTC. Translated, it gives CASSQRLARGNEQFF.

The CDR3, as DNA: TGCGCCAGCAGTTCACAGGTGGGTCGAGAGACCCAGTACTTC. It codes for CASSSQVGRETQYF. The chain links TRBV5-1 to TRBJ2-5; TRBD1 is a possible D gene (5 bases). Germline V CDR1 and CDR2: SGHRS, YFSETQ. Trimming removed 5 bases at V and 4 bases at J, with 15 bases between. This CDR3 spans 14 amino acids. Variable domain in full (rest from reference TRBV5-1 and TRBJ2-5): KAGVTQTPRYLIKTRGQQVTLSCSPISGHRSVSWYQQTPGQGLQFLFEYFSETQRNKGNFPGRFSGRQFSNSRSEMNVSTLELGDSALYLCASSSQVGRETQYFGPGTRLLVL.

V is TRBV6-5 and J is TRBJ1-2; tentative D call: TRBD1 (5 bases). Trimming took 2 bases from V and 3 from J, leaving 7 bases between them. The CDR3 has 13 residues. Germline values: CDR1 MNHEY, CDR2 SVGAGI. CDR3 amino acids: CASSYGGDYGYTF. The CDR3 DNA reads TGTGCCAGCAGTTACGGGGGGGACTATGGCTACACCTTC.

The chain joins TRBV30 to TRBJ2-7; 10 nucleotides align to TRBD1. The V gene end was trimmed by 2 bases and the J gene end by 4 bases; junction bases not matched to a gene: 2. The CDR3 spans 13 residues. CDR1 and CDR2 from the germline V gene are GTSNPN and SVGIG (reference sequence). DNA of the CDR3: TGTGCCTGGAGTTCGGGACAGGGGTACGAGCAGTACTTC. This gives the protein CAWSSGQGYEQYF. The full variable domain, rest sourced from reference TRBV30 and TRBJ2-7, is SQTIHQWPATLVQPVGSPLSLECTVEGTSNPNLYWYRQAAGRGLQLLFYSVGIGQISSEVPQNLSASRPQDRQFILSSKKLLLSDSGFYLCAWSSGQGYEQYFGPGTRLTVT.

The V gene is TRBV11-2, the J gene TRBJ2-1; D is undetermined. The CDR3 spans 17 residues. The germline V gene encodes CDR1 SGHAT and CDR2 FQNNGV. V was pared by 5 bases and J by 2 bases, with 19 bases between. CDR3 region: CASSLYLAVEAYNEQFF. In DNA, the CDR3 is TGTGCCAGCAGCCTATACTTAGCAGTTGAGGCCTACAATGAGCAGTTCTTC.

This clone was counted only a few times. The V call is TRBV7-2, the J call TRBJ1-5, with 9 bases lining up with TRBD1. The V gene's germline CDR1 is SGHTA and CDR2 FQGNSA. The V and J ends lost 1 base and 7 bases, in that order; junction bases with no gene match: 5. This CDR3 region has 15 residues. The CDR3 loop reads CASSLGDRADQPQHF. CDR3 coding DNA: TGTGCCAGCAGCTTAGGGGACAGGGCCGACCAGCCCCAGCATTTT.

The chain combines TRBV10-3 with TRBJ2-7; 7 bases are shared with TRBD1. The J segment lost 5 bases and the V segment lost 6 bases, leaving 7 bases of the junction unmatched. This CDR3 spans 13 amino acids. Germline V gene data show CDR1 as ENHRY and CDR2 as SYGVKD. This CDR3 is CAIRKSTGNEQYF. The CDR3 nucleotides are TGTGCCATCAGAAAGTCGACAGGGAACGAGCAGTACTTC.

The chain uses TRBV27 and TRBJ2-3; 9 bases match TRBD1. The CDR3 spans 17 residues. V lost 3 bases to trimming and J lost 7 bases; unmatched junction nucleotides: 14. Germline V gene sequence: CDR1 MNHEY, CDR2 SMNVEV (reference sequence). CDR3 protein: CASSFGTGSPKEHTQYF. The DNA of the CDR3 is TGTGCCAGCAGTTTTGGGACAGGGTCACCAAAAGAACATACGCAGTATTTT.

The V gene is TRBV5-1, the J gene TRBJ1-3; D is perhaps TRBD1 (6 bases). Per the germline V gene, CDR1 is SGHRS and CDR2 is YFSETQ. CDR3 size: 14 residues. Trimming shortened V by 3 bases and J by 2 bases, and 9 bases separated the two germline ends. CDR3 in amino acids: CASSSQGAGNTIYF. CDR3 bases: TGCGCCAGCAGCTCACAGGGTGCTGGAAACACCATATATTTT.

V usage is TRBV28 and J usage is TRBJ1-6; D not certain. Germline V gives CDR1 MDHEN, CDR2 SYDVKM. CDR3 length: 13 amino acids. Trimming took off 11 bases at V and 3 bases at J, with 11 bases between the two ends. The DNA of the CDR3 is TGTGCCTCGGTAGCAGTCTATAATTCACCCCTCCACTTT. Its protein product is CASVAVYNSPLHF. The complete variable domain, with remaining parts taken from reference TRBV28 and TRBJ1-6, reads DVKVTQSSRYLVKRTGEKVFLECVQDMDHENMFWYRQDPGLGLRLIYFSYDVKMKEKGDIPEGYSVSREKKERFSLILESASTNQTSMYLCASVAVYNSPLHFGNGTRLTVT.

The J gene is TRBJ1-1, the V gene TRBV29-1; no reliable D call. Per germline, CDR1 SQVTM and CDR2 ANQGSEA. The germline V and J ends were trimmed by 8 bases and 10 bases, with 20 bases remaining between them. The CDR3 has 12 amino acids. The CDR3 region is CSHDRDEPGAFF. For the CDR3, the DNA is TGCAGCCATGACCGGGATGAGCCTGGAGCTTTCTTT.

The rearrangement links TRBV9 to TRBJ1-1, with D tentatively TRBD1 (6 bases). V shed 3 bases and J shed 5 bases, with 14 bases lying between them. The CDR3 loop spans 14 amino acids. Germline loops: CDR1 SGDLS, CDR2 YYNGEE. Here the CDR3 DNA reads TGTGCCAGCAGCGAACCGGACAGCAGGACTGAAGCTTTCTTT. Translation: CASSEPDSRTEAFF.

The chain has TRBV2 and TRBJ1-5; D might be TRBD1 (6 bases). Trimming took 2 bases from V and 4 from J, leaving 9 bases between them. CDR3 length: 14 residues. Germline CDR1 and CDR2: SNHLY and FYNNEI. CDR3 region: CASSEMRGNQPQHF. CDR3 nucleotides: TGTGCCAGCAGTGAAATGAGGGGGAATCAGCCCCAGCATTTT.

This clone was counted a few times. V is TRBV30 and J is TRBJ1-2, with unresolved D. The V end lost 2 bases, the J end lost 9 bases, and 28 bases lay between the germline ends. Germline CDR1 reads GTSNPN; CDR2 reads SVGIG (reference sequence). There are 17 residues in the CDR3. CDR3 residues: CAWSTYPGSTPFDRYTF. CDR3 sequence (DNA): TGTGCCTGGAGTACTTATCCGGGATCCACCCCCTTTGATCGCTACACCTTC.

This clone was seen a handful of times. The CDR3, as DNA: TGTGCCAGCAGCGTAGCTCTAGCGGGGGGCGGTACGCAGTATTTT. Encoded protein: CASSVALAGGGTQYF. The gene calls are TRBV9 and TRBJ2-3, with TRBD2 matching 11 bases. The trim removed 0 bases at V and 8 bases at J, leaving 5 bases unmatched. Per the germline V gene, CDR1 is SGDLS and CDR2 is YYNGEE. The CDR3 covers 15 residues.

The V call is TRBV5-1, the J call TRBJ1-2; 10 bases match TRBD1. With 4 bases clipped from V and 5 bases from J, the junction kept 5 bases outside the gene matches. The CDR3 loop spans 14 amino acids. The germline V gene encodes CDR1 SGHRS and CDR2 YFSETQ. In DNA form, the CDR3 reads TGCGCCAGCAGCGTAAAGGGACAGGGGTATGGCTACACCTTC. Residues: CASSVKGQGYGYTF.

This chain connects TRBV2 to TRBJ1-4; no clear D. CDR1 SNHLY and CDR2 FYNNEI come from the germline V gene. The CDR3 has 14 amino acids. Trimming took 3 bases from V and 5 from J, leaving 10 bases between them. This CDR3 reads CASSDYSLNEKLFF. The CDR3 nucleotides are TGTGCCAGCAGTGATTACAGTTTAAATGAAAAACTGTTTTTT.

The chain joins TRBV30 to TRBJ2-7, with TRBD2 as a possible D gene (5 bases). The CDR3 is made up of 12 amino acids. CDR1 is GTSNPN and CDR2 is SVGIG in the germline V gene (reference sequence). Trimming removed 6 bases at V and 4 bases at J, with 13 bases between. The CDR3 DNA reads TGTGCCTGCACCGGCGGGCGGTACGAGCAGTACTTC. Protein sequence: CACTGGRYEQYF.

This clone was detected only a few times. The rearrangement links TRBV2 to TRBJ2-4, with 10 bases aligning to TRBD1. Per germline, CDR1 SNHLY and CDR2 FYNNEI. Losses at the gene ends were 5 bases for V and 0 bases for J; bases not matched to a gene: 7. The length of the CDR3 is 17 residues. The CDR3 here is CASSRDRGSGAKNIQYF. The CDR3 DNA is TGTGCCAGCAGTAGGGACAGGGGATCCGGAGCCAAAAACATTCAGTACTTC.